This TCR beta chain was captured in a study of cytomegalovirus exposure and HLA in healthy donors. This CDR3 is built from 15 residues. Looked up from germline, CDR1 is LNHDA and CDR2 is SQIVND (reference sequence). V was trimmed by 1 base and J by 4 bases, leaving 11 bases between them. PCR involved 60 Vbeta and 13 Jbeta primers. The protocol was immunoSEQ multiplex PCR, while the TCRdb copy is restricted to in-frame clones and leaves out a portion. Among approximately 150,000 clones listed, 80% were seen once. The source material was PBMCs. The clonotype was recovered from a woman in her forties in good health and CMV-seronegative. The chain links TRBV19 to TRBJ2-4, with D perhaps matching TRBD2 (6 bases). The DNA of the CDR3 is TGTGCCAGTAGTATAGCTCGGGGGTCGAAAAACATTCAGTACTTC. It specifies CASSIARGSKNIQYF.